This entry lists 25 T cell receptor beta chains sequenced from one sample in a study of T cell responses to AZD1222 COVID-19 vaccine. Sequencing used immunoSEQ multiplex PCR; TCRdb keeps in-frame clones, though not all of them. This sample yields about 100,000 clones, of which 70% to 90% are seen a single time; over 2.5% belongs to the top ten. The input for sequencing was peripheral blood, taken on day 0 of AZD1222 vaccination. These TCRs come from an adult in good health.

This rearrangement joins TRBV2 to TRBJ1-2, with 9 bases lining up with TRBD1. The CDR3 runs to 14 residues. CDR1 is SNHLY, CDR2 FYNNEI, per germline. V lost 8 bases to trimming and J lost 5 bases; unmatched junction nucleotides: 9. This CDR3 reads CASFRDREMYGYTF. Here the CDR3 DNA reads TGTGCCAGCTTCCGGGACAGGGAAATGTATGGCTACACCTTC. The full variable domain, completed using reference TRBV2 and TRBJ1-2, is EPEVTQTPSHQVTQMGQEVILRCVPISNHLYFYWYRQILGQKVEFLVSFYNNEISEKSEIFDDQFSVERPDGSNFTLKIRSTKLEDSAMYFCASFRDREMYGYTFGSGTRLTVV.

The V gene is TRBV6-4, the J gene TRBJ2-3; the D gene is possibly TRBD2 (5 bases). The V and J ends lost 4 bases and 1 base respectively, with 9 bases between them. This CDR3 is 14 amino acids long. Germline CDR1 and CDR2: MRHNA and SNTAGT. CDR3 region: CASSATGGTDTQYF. CDR3 nucleotide sequence: TGTGCCAGCAGTGCCACCGGGGGCACAGATACGCAGTATTTT.

This clone was detected only a few times. The chain employs TRBV2 and TRBJ2-2, with a tentative D call TRBD1 (6 bases). From germline, CDR1 is SNHLY and CDR2 FYNNEI. The V end was cut by 5 bases, the J end by 1 base, with 8 bases between. The CDR3 contains 14 residues. CDR3 region: CASSKTGNTGELFF. CDR3 sequence (DNA): TGTGCCAGCAGTAAGACAGGGAACACCGGGGAGCTGTTTTTT. The full variable domain, its missing parts supplied by reference TRBV2 and TRBJ2-2, is EPEVTQTPSHQVTQMGQEVILRCVPISNHLYFYWYRQILGQKVEFLVSFYNNEISEKSEIFDDQFSVERPDGSNFTLKIRSTKLEDSAMYFCASSKTGNTGELFFGEGSRLTVL.

The rearrangement uses TRBV30 and TRBJ1-1; D is ambiguous. V was cut by 0 bases and J by 4 bases, with 12 bases left in between. The germline V gene has CDR1 GTSNPN and CDR2 SVGIG (reference sequence). CDR3 size: 14 residues. The CDR3 bases are TGTGCCTGGAGTGTAGGTCTGACTGGCACTGAAGCTTTCTTT. Its translation is CAWSVGLTGTEAFF.

This clone is a singleton in its sample. The chain uses TRBV10-1 and TRBJ2-1, with 8 bases lining up with TRBD2. The CDR3 has 12 residues. In germline, CDR1 is WNHNN, CDR2 SYGVQD (reference sequence). V shed 4 bases, J shed 10 bases, and the junction held 3 bases outside the gene matches. For the CDR3, the DNA is TGCGCCAGCAGTGGGGGGACTAGGGAGCAGTTCTTC. Translation gives CASSGGTREQFF.

The J gene is TRBJ1-5, the V gene TRBV19; 10 nucleotides match TRBD1. J gave up 2 bases and V 5 bases, and 3 bases lay outside the gene matches. Per the germline V gene, CDR1 is LNHDA and CDR2 is SQIVND (reference sequence). The CDR3 sequence is 15 residues long. CDR3 in amino acids: CASSSGTGGNQPQHF. The CDR3 bases are TGTGCCAGTAGTTCCGGGACAGGGGGCAATCAGCCCCAGCATTTT.

This chain's CDR3 is CASSETVAGNEQFF. CDR3 DNA: TGTGCCAGCAGTGAGACGGTTGCGGGCAATGAGCAGTTCTTC. J is TRBJ2-1 and V is TRBV2, with D possibly being TRBD2 (5 bases). V lost 3 bases and J 6 bases, leaving 12 bases between the germline ends. The germline gives CDR1 SNHLY, CDR2 FYNNEI. The CDR3 is 14 residues long. The full variable domain, completed using reference TRBV2 and TRBJ2-1, is EPEVTQTPSHQVTQMGQEVILRCVPISNHLYFYWYRQILGQKVEFLVSFYNNEISEKSEIFDDQFSVERPDGSNFTLKIRSTKLEDSAMYFCASSETVAGNEQFFGPGTRLTVL.

V is TRBV7-7 and J is TRBJ2-7; 9 bases match TRBD1. Germline CDR1 reads SSHAT; CDR2 reads FNYEAQ (reference sequence). CDR3 size: 15 residues. The CDR3 coding sequence is TGTGCTCAAAACCGGGGACAGGGTTTTAAAGACGAGCAGTACTTC. Translated: CAQNRGQGFKDEQYF.

J is TRBJ1-4 and V is TRBV5-1; TRBD1 matches 8 bases. This CDR3 region has 15 residues. Germline CDR1 and CDR2: SGHRS and YFSETQ. With 3 bases clipped from V and 6 bases from J, the junction kept 7 bases outside the gene matches. The CDR3 DNA reads as TGCGCCAGCAGCTCCGAACCGGGACAGGATGAAAAACTGTTTTTT. Residues: CASSSEPGQDEKLFF.

The chain couples TRBV4-1 to TRBJ2-1; D not certain. Trimming pared 1 base from V and 8 bases from J, leaving 6 bases between. Germline values: CDR1 MGHRA, CDR2 YSYEKL. CDR3 length: 12 residues. The CDR3 DNA is TGCGCCAGCAGCCAAGTTTACGATGAGCAGTTCTTC. It translates to CASSQVYDEQFF.

The chain couples TRBV3-1 (or the pseudogene TRBV3-2) to TRBJ1-6; weak D call: TRBD1 (5 bases). V dropped 1 base and J dropped 15 bases, with 13 bases sitting between them. The CDR3 runs 13 residues. CDR1 is LGHDT, CDR2 YNNKEL, per germline (reference sequence). This CDR3 reads CASSQAGVEDLHF. CDR3 nucleotides: TGTGCCAGCAGCCAAGCGGGGGTAGAGGACCTCCACTTT.

The chain carries TRBV7-8 and TRBJ1-6; D perhaps matches TRBD1 (5 bases). V shed 4 bases and J shed 9 bases, with 16 bases lying between them. The germline CDR1 and CDR2 sequences are SGHVS and FQNEAQ. The CDR3 consists of 15 residues. The DNA of the CDR3 is TGTGCCAGCAGCTCGCGGGACTCCGGGATTTCACCCCTCCACTTT. Translation: CASSSRDSGISPLHF.

V and J are TRBV4-1 and TRBJ2-7; TRBD2 matches at 9 bases. The J segment lost 3 bases and the V segment lost 3 bases, leaving 12 bases of the junction unmatched. Germline V lookup: CDR1 MGHRA, CDR2 YSYEKL. The CDR3 runs to 17 residues. CDR3 nucleotides: TGCGCCAGCAGCCAGGCCTTAGGAGCGGGGGGCCTCTACGAGCAGTACTTC. Translated, it gives CASSQALGAGGLYEQYF.

This clone was counted only a few times. The chain employs TRBV19 and TRBJ1-2, with TRBD1 identical over 10 bases. The CDR3 covers 17 residues. CDR1 and CDR2 from the germline V gene are LNHDA and SQIVND (reference sequence). V lost 0 bases and J lost 8; bases outside the gene matches: 12. CDR3 bases: TGTGCCAGTAGTATAGATCTAACGACAGGGGGCACCTGGGGCTACACCTTC. It codes for CASSIDLTTGGTWGYTF.

The chain employs TRBV28 and TRBJ2-3, with D unclear. V was cut by 0 bases and J by 6 bases, with 4 bases left in between. Germline V gene lookup returns CDR1 MDHEN and CDR2 SYDVKM. The CDR3 has 12 residues. This CDR3 is CASSLWMDTQYF. CDR3 coding DNA: TGTGCCAGCAGTTTATGGATGGATACGCAGTATTTT.

The chain has TRBV10-1 and TRBJ1-1; D is uncertain. This CDR3 has 11 residues. Germline values: CDR1 WNHNN, CDR2 SYGVQD (reference sequence). The V end was cut by 6 bases, the J end by 9 bases, with 11 bases between. In nucleotides, the CDR3 is TGCGCCAGCAGCGTCGACGGGAAAGCTTTCTTT. Translating gives CASSVDGKAFF.

This clone was counted a few times. This sequence joins TRBV2 and TRBJ1-4; TRBD1 is a possible D gene (5 bases). Between the trimmed V and J ends, which lost 6 bases and 7 bases, there was a span of 12 bases. Germline values: CDR1 SNHLY, CDR2 FYNNEI. The CDR3 length is 13 residues. CDR3 region: CASRVQGVEKLFF. CDR3 nucleotide sequence: TGTGCCAGCAGAGTTCAAGGGGTTGAAAAACTGTTTTTT.

The chain is built from TRBV14 and TRBJ2-3; D is unclear. The CDR3 spans 11 residues. Trimming pared 5 bases from V and 7 bases from J, leaving 7 bases between. Looked up from germline, CDR1 is SGHDN and CDR2 is FVKESK. CDR3 sequence: CASSKRYTQYF. The DNA of the CDR3 is TGTGCCAGCAGCAAAAGGTATACGCAGTATTTT.

J is TRBJ2-5 and V is TRBV7-9, with TRBD2 as a possible D gene (5 bases). The CDR3 totals 15 residues. V dropped 2 bases and J dropped 3 bases, with 13 bases sitting between them. Looked up from germline, CDR1 is SEHNR and CDR2 is FQNEAQ (reference sequence). The CDR3 DNA reads as TGTGCCAGCAGCTTATATTGGGGAGCCGAAGAGACCCAGTACTTC. This codes for CASSLYWGAEETQYF.

This sequence joins TRBV7-2 and TRBJ2-1, with TRBD1 identical over 7 bases. Germline loops: CDR1 SGHTA, CDR2 FQGNSA. V gave up 4 bases and J gave up 4 bases; unmatched junction bases: 1. The CDR3 spans 13 residues. DNA of the CDR3: TGTGCCAGCAGCTGGGGACAGTACAATGAGCAGTTCTTC. Protein: CASSWGQYNEQFF.

The V gene is TRBV6-4, the J gene TRBJ2-1, with 9 bases matching TRBD2. J lost 6 bases, V lost 4 bases, and 16 bases had no gene match. The CDR3 is made up of 18 amino acids. Germline V CDR1 and CDR2: MRHNA, SNTAGT. DNA of the CDR3: TGTGCCAGCAGTGCCTTCACCTTTAGCGGGGGAGAACTCAATGAGCAGTTCTTC. This gives the protein CASSAFTFSGGELNEQFF.

J is TRBJ2-7 and V is TRBV6-2 or TRBV6-3, with 7 nucleotides matching TRBD2. Germline loops: CDR1 MNHEY, CDR2 SVGEGT. CDR3 length: 14 amino acids. The V and J ends lost 5 bases and 0 bases, in that order; junction bases with no gene match: 4. The CDR3: CASSLGGSSYEQYF. In nucleotides, the CDR3 is TGTGCCAGCAGTCTCGGGGGGTCCTCCTACGAGCAGTACTTC.

This chain uses TRBV5-8 with TRBJ2-5; 8 bases align to TRBD1. The V gene end was trimmed by 2 bases and the J gene end by 5 bases; junction bases not matched to a gene: 11. Germline CDR1 is SGHTS and CDR2 is YDEGEE. This CDR3 has 16 residues. The CDR3 here is CASSLQGGLSGETQYF. The DNA of the CDR3 is TGTGCCAGCAGCTTACAGGGGGGATTAAGTGGGGAGACCCAGTACTTC.

This clone was detected once. The gene calls are TRBV6-5 and TRBJ2-7; a possible D gene is TRBD1 (6 bases). CDR3 length equals 13 residues. Per germline, CDR1 MNHEY and CDR2 SVGAGI. V lost 6 bases to trimming and J lost 0 bases, with 9 bases between them. CDR3 sequence: CASRPGHSYEQYF. The CDR3 DNA reads TGTGCCAGCAGGCCGGGACACTCCTACGAGCAGTACTTC.

The chain recombines TRBV4-3 with TRBJ2-3; 11 bases line up with TRBD2. Germline loops: CDR1 LGHNA, CDR2 YSLEER. Trimming took 2 bases from V and 4 from J; bases not matched to a gene: 5. There are 16 residues in the CDR3. CDR3 coding DNA: TGCGCCAGCAGCCAATATCTAGCGGGGGGCCCAGATACGCAGTATTTT. It codes for CASSQYLAGGPDTQYF.